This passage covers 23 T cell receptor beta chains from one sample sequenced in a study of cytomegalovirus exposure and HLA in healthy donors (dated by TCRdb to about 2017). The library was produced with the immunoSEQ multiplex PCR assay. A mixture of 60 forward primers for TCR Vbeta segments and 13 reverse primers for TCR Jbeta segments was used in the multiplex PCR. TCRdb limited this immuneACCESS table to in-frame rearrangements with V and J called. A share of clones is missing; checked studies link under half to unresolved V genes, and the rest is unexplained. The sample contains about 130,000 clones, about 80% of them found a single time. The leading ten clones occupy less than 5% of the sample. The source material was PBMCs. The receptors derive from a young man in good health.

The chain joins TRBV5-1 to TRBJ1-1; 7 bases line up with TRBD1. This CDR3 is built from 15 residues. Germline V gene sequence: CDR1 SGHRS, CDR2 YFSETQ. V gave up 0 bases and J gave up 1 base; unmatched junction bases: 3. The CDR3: CASSLARDRNTEAFF. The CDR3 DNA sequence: TGCGCCAGCAGCTTGGCCCGGGACAGGAACACTGAAGCTTTCTTT.

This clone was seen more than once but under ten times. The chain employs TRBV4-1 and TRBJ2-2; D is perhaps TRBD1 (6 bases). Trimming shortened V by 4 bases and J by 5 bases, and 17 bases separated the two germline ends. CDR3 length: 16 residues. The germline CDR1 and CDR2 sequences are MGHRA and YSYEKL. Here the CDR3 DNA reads TGCGCCAGCAGCCTAGCGACAGGAACGGGAACCGGGGAGCTGTTTTTT. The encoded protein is CASSLATGTGTGELFF.

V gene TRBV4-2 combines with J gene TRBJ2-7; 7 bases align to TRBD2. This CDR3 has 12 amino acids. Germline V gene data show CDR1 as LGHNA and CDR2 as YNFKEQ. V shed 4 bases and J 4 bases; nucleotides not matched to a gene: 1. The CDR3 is CASSRGGYEQYF. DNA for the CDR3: TGTGCCAGCAGCCGGGGGGGTTACGAGCAGTACTTC.

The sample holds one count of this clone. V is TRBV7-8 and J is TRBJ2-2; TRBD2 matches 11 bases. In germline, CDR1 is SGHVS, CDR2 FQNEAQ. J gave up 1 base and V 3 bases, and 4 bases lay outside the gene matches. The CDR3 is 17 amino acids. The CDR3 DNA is TGTGCCAGCAGCTTGGGACTAGCGGAATGGAACACCGGGGAGCTGTTTTTT. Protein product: CASSLGLAEWNTGELFF.

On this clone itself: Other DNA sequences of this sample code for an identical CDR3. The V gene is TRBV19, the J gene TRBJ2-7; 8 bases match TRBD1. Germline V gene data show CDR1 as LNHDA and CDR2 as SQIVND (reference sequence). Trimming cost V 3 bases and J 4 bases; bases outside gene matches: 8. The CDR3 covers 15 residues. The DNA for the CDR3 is TGTGCCAGTAGTATTCAAGCAGGGGGCAGGTACGAGCAGTACTTC. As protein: CASSIQAGGRYEQYF.

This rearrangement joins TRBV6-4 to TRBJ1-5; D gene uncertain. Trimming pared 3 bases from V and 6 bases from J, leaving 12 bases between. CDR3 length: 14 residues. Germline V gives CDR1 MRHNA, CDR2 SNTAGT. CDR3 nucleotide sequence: TGTGCCAGCAGTGAAGACGGGGTAAGTCAGCCCCAGCATTTT. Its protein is CASSEDGVSQPQHF.

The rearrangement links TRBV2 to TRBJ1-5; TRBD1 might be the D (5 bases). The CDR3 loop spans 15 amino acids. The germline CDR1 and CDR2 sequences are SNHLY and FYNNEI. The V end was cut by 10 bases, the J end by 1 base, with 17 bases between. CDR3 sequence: CATSMGLTSNQPQHF. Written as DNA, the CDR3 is TGTGCCACCTCGATGGGGCTTACAAGCAATCAGCCCCAGCATTTT.

CDR3 coding DNA: TGTGCCAGCAGCTTGACCGGGACAGCCTACGAGCAGTACTTC. It codes for CASSLTGTAYEQYF. The chain has TRBV5-6 and TRBJ2-7, with 7 bases identical to TRBD1. V dropped 1 base and J dropped 2; count of bases not matched to a gene: 3. CDR3 length: 14 residues. In germline, CDR1 is SGHDT, CDR2 YYEEEE.

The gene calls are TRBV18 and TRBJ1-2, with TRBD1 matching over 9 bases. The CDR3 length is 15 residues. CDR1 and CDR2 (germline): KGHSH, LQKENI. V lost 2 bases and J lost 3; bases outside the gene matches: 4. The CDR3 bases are TGTGCCAGCTCACCATCCCGGACAGGGGACTATGGCTACACCTTC. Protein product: CASSPSRTGDYGYTF.

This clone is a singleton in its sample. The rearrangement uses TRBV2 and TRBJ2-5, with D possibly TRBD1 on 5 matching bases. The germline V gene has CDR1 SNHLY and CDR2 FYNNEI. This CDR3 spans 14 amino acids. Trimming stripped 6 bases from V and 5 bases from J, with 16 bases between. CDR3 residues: CASRGEGGRETQYF. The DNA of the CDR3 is TGTGCCAGCAGAGGGGAAGGTGGTAGGGAGACCCAGTACTTC.

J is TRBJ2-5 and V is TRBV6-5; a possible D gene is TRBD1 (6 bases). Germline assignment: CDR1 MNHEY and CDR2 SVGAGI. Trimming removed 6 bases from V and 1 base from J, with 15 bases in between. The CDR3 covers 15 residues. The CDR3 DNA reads TGTGCCAGCAGCTTAACGTGGGGGCCCCAAGAGACCCAGTACTTC. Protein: CASSLTWGPQETQYF.

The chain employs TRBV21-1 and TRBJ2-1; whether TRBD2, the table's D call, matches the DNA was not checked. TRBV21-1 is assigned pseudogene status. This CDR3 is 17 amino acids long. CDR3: CASSGGPLLAVSNEQFF. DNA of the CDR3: TGTGCCAGCAGCGGAGGTCCCCTACTAGCGGTAAGCAATGAGCAGTTCTTC.

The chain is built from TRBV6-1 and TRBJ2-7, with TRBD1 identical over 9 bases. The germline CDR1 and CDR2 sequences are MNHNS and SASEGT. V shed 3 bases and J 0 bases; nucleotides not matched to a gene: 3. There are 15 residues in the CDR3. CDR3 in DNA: TGTGCCAGCAGTGAGGAGACAGGGGGCTCCTACGAGCAGTACTTC. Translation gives CASSEETGGSYEQYF.

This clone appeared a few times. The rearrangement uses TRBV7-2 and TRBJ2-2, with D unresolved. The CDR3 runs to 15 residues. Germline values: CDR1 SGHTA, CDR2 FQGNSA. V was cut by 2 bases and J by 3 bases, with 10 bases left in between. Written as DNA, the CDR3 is TGTGCCAGCAGCTTATCACCCTATTACACCGGGGAGCTGTTTTTT. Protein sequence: CASSLSPYYTGELFF.

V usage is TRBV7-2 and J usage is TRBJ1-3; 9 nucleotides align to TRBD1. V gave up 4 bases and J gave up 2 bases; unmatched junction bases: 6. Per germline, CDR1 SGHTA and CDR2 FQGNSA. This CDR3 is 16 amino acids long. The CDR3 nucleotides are TGTGCCAGCAGCTACCAGACAGGGGGGACTGGAAACACCATATATTTT. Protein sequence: CASSYQTGGTGNTIYF.

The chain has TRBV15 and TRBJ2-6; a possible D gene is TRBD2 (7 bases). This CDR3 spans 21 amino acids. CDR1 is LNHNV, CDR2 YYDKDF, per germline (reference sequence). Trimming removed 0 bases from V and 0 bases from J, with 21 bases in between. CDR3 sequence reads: CATSRDGGGLWGSSGANVLTF. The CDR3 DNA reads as TGTGCCACCAGCAGAGATGGGGGGGGCCTTTGGGGAAGCTCTGGGGCCAACGTCCTGACTTTC.

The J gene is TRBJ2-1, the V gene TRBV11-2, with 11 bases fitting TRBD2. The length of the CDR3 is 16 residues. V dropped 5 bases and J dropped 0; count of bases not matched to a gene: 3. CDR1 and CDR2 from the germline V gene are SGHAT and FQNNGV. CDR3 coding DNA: TGTGCCAGCAGCCGAACTAGCGGGAGCTCCTACAATGAGCAGTTCTTC. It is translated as CASSRTSGSSYNEQFF.

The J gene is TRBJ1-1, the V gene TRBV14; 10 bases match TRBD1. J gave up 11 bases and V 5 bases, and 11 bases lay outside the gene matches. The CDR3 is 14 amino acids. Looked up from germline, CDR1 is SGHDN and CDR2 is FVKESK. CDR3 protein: CASSDLTGGEGAFF. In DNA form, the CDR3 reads TGTGCCAGCAGCGACCTGACAGGGGGCGAGGGGGCTTTCTTT.

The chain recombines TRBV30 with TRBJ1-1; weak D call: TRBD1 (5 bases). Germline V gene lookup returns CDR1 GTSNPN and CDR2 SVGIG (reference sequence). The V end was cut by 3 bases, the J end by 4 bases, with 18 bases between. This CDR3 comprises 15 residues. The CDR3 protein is CAWSPWWGEGTEAFF. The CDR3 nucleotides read TGTGCCTGGAGCCCCTGGTGGGGGGAAGGCACTGAAGCTTTCTTT. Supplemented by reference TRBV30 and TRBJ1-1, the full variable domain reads SQTIHQWPATLVQPVGSPLSLECTVEGTSNPNLYWYRQAAGRGLQLLFYSVGIGQISSEVPQNLSASRPQDRQFILSSKKLLLSDSGFYLCAWSPWWGEGTEAFFGQGTRLTVV.

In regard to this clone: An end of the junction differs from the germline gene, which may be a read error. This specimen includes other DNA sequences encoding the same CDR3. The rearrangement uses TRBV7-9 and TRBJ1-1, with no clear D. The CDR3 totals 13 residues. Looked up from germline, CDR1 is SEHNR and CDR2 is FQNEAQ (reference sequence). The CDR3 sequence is CSSSLGGNTEAFF. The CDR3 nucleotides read TGTTCCAGCAGCTTAGGCGGGAACACTGAAGCTTTCTTT. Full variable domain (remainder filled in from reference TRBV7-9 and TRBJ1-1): DTGVSQNPRHKITKRGQNVTFRCDPISEHNRLYWYRQTLGQGPEFLTYFQNEAQLEKSRLLSDRFSAERPKGSFSTLEIQRTEQGDSAMYLCSSSLGGNTEAFFGQGTRLTVV.

The CDR3 DNA is TGCGCCAGCAGCCAAGATCCCGCAGGAAGCACAGATACGCAGTATTTT. Translating it yields CASSQDPAGSTDTQYF. The chain is built from TRBV4-1 and TRBJ2-3; D remains ambiguous. Trimming shortened V by 0 bases and J by 0 bases, and 10 bases separated the two germline ends. The CDR3 loop spans 16 amino acids. Germline CDR1 and CDR2: MGHRA and YSYEKL.

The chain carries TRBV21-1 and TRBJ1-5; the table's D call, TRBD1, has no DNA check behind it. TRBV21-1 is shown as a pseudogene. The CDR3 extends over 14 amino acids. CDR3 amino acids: CASSIRGSHQPQHF. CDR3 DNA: TGTGCCAGCTCTATTAGGGGGTCCCATCAGCCCCAGCATTTT.

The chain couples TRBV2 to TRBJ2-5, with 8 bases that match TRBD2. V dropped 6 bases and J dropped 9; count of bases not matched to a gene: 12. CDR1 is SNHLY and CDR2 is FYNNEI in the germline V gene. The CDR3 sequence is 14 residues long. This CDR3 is CASRVAGLRGAQYF. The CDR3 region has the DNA TGTGCCAGCAGAGTAGCGGGATTAAGGGGGGCCCAGTACTTC.